The source of this T cell receptor beta chain is a study of T cell changes during pregnancy in multiple sclerosis. Germline CDR1 and CDR2: SGHVS and FQNEAQ. This CDR3 comprises 14 residues. With V trimmed by 2 bases and J by 11 bases, 9 bases remained unmatched. The table came from immunoSEQ multiplex PCR; TCRdb's copy has only in-frame clones and leaves some out. The data show about 70,000 clones, with 94% seen just once and about 0.6% held by the top ten. This TCR derives from a female donor with multiple sclerosis, enrolled in a pregnancy study. The sample consisted of peripheral blood, taken in the third trimester of pregnancy. The rearrangement joins TRBV7-8 to TRBJ2-7; TRBD2 agrees at 10 bases. CDR3 in amino acids: CASSLSLAGAVKYF. The DNA for the CDR3 is TGTGCCAGCAGCTTAAGTCTAGCGGGGGCTGTCAAGTACTTC.